The T cell receptor (beta chain) under discussion was sequenced for a study of shared clonotypes between healthy human individuals. The study's findings and limits: Generally, naive subsets came out with larger estimated richness than memory subsets. Sorted-subset samples were not fully sequenced, rarefaction indicated. A limitation of the genetic and exposure-history diversity represented arose from few donors.

A few counts support this clone. Its antigen remains unidentified. Germline V lookup: CDR1 WSHSY, CDR2 SAAADI. V gave up 6 bases and J gave up 2 bases; unmatched junction bases: 1. The CDR3 has 13 amino acids. There were no recent acute infections or vaccinations among the donors, who were healthy HIV-negative adults. The protocol was immunoSEQ multiplex PCR, while the TCRdb copy is restricted to in-frame clones and leaves out a portion. Among 2 million to 2.5 million clones listed, around 93% were seen once. This receptor was identified in a man aged 18 to 30 in good health. Some clones in this sample may be carry-over from other donors' samples. Sequenced sample: naive CD4+ T cells from PBMCs. The subset was: CD45RA+ positively selected. The chain combines TRBV10-2 with TRBJ1-1, with 9 bases aligning to TRBD1. The CDR3 region has the DNA TGCGCCAGCAGGGGACAGGGAAACACTGAAGCTTTCTTT. Its protein is CASRGQGNTEAFF.